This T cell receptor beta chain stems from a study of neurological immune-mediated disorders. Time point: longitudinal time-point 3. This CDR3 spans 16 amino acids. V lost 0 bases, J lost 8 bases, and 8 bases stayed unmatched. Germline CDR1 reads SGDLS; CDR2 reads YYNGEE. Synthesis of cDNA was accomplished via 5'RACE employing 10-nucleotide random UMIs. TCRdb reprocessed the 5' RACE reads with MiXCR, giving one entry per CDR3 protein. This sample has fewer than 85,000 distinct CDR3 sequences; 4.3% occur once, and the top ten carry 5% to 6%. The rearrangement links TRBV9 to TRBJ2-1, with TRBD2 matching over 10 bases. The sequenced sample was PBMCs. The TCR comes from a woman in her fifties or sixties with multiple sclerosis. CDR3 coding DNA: TGTGCCAGCAGCGTAGTTGGAGCGGGGGGGCACCATGAGCAGTTCTTC. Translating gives CASSVVGAGGHHEQFF.